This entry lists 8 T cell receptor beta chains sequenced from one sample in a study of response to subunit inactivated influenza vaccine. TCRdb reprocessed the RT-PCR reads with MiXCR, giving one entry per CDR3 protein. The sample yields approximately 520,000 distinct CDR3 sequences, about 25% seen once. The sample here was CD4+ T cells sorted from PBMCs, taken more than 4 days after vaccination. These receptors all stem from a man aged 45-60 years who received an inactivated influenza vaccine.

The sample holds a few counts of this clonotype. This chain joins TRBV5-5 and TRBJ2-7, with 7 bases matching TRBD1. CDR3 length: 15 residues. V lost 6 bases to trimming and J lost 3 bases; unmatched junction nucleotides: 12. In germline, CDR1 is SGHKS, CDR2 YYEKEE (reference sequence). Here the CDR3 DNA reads TGTGCCAGCATGGTTGAGGGGACAGTGAGCTACGAGCAGTACTTC. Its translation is CASMVEGTVSYEQYF. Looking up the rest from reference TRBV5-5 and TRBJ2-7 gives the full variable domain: DAGVTQSPTHLIKTRGQQVTLRCSPISGHKSVSWYQQVLGQGPQFIFQYYEKEERGRGNFPDRFSARQFPNYSSELNVNALLLGDSALYLCASMVEGTVSYEQYFGPGTRLTVT.

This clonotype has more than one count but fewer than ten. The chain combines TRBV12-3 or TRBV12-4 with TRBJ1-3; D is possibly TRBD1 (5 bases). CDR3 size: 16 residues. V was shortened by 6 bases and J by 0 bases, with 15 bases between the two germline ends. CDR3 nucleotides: TGTGCCAGCAGCACCGAACAGGCGCGCTCTGGAAACACCATATATTTT. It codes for CASSTEQARSGNTIYF.

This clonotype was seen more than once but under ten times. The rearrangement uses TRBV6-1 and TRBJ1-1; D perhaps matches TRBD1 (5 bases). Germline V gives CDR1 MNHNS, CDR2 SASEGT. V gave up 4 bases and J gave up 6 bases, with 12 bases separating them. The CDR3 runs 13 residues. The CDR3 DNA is TGTGCCAGCAGTGCTACAGGAGATTCTGAAGCTTTCTTT. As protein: CASSATGDSEAFF.

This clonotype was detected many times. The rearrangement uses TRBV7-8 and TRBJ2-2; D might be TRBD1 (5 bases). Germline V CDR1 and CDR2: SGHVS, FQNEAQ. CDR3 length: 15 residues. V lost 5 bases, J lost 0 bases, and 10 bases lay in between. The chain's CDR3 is CASSRTTSNTGELFF. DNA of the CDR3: TGTGCCAGCAGCCGGACAACATCGAACACCGGGGAGCTGTTTTTT.

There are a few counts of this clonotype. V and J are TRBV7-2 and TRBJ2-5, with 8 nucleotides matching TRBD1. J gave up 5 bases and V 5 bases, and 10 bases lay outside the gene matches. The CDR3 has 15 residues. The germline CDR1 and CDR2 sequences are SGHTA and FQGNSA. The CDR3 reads CASSQGQGTWETQYF. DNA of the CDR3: TGTGCCAGCAGCCAAGGACAGGGAACATGGGAGACCCAGTACTTC.

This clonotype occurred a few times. The CDR3, as DNA: TGCGCCAGCAGCTTGGGGCAGCCTATGGATGAGCAGTTCTTC. Translating gives CASSLGQPMDEQFF. The V call is TRBV5-1, the J call TRBJ2-1; no clear D. Germline V CDR1 and CDR2: SGHRS, YFSETQ. The CDR3 sequence is 14 residues long. With 0 bases removed from V and 8 bases from J, the gap between germline ends came to 12 bases.

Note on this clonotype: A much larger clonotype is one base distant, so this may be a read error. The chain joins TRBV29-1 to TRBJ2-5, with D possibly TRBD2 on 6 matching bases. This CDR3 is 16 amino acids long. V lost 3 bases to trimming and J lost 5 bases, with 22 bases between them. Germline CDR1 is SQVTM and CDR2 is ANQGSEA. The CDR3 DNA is TGCAGCGTTGATGGGGCCGCTAGCGAGAGTGGGGAGACCCAGTACTTC. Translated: CSVDGAASESGETQYF.

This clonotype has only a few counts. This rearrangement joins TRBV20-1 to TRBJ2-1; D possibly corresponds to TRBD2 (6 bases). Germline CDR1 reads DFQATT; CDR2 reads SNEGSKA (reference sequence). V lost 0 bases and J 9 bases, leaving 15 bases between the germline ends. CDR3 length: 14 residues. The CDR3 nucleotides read TGCAGTGCTAGAGAACTAGCCGGCGGTCGTGAGCAGTTCTTC. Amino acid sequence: CSARELAGGREQFF.